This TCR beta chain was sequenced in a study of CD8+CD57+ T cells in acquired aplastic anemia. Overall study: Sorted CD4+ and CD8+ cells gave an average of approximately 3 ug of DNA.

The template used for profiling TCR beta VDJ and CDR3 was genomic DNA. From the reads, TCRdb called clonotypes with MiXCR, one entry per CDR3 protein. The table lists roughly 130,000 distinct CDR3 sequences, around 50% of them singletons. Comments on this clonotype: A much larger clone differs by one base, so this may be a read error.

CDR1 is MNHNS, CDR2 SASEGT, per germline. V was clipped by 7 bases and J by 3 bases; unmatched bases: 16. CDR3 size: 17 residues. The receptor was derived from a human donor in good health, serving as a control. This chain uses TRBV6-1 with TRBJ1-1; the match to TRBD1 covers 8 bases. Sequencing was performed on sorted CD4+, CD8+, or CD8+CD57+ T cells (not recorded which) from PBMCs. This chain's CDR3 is CASILTGTGATYTEAFF. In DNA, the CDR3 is TGTGCCAGCATCTTAACCGGGACAGGTGCCACATACACTGAAGCTTTCTTT.